This T cell receptor (beta chain) was retrieved from a study of monozygotic twins with inflammatory bowel disease (dated by TCRdb to about 2019). Some background on the complete study: A total of about 28 monozygotic twin pairs were included in the full study, comprising nine German pairs (four IBD-concordant, five IBD-discordant) and 19 IBD-discordant Danish pairs. The search for disease-associated traits relied mainly on comparing IBD patients with their genetically identical healthy co-twins within discordant pairs. Each individual had, on average, about 151 000 unique TCRalpha sequences and 181 000 unique TCRbeta sequences available for analysis. General conclusions and limits of the study: Background noise and inter-individual variability may have been introduced into the repertoires by the differing immunosuppressive treatments among patients. Repertoire similarity did not differ between concordant and discordant twins, possibly due to limited statistical power. Compared with healthy twins, IBD patients had fewer clonotypes in common with other individuals, a difference most pronounced in patients showing signs of disease activity. No single strong signal or clonotype linked to IBD turned up in the results, so the idea that one exists was not supported. TCRbeta repertoire diversity, by inverse Simpson index, was decreased in IBD patients compared with their healthy co-twins. Distinction between different T cell subtypes could not be achieved in the analysis.

On this clonotype: No cognate antigen has been identified for it.

Including cysteine and phenylalanine, the CDR3 has 16 amino acids. The coding DNA is unavailable. CDR1 MDHEN and CDR2 SYDVKM are derived from the germline V gene. From each donor, a roughly 2.5 ml peripheral blood sample was collected into PAXgene tubes and stored at -80 degrees C. Without T cell sorting, total RNA was isolated from whole blood using the PAXgene blood miRNA kit on an automated QIAcube. Peripheral blood from monozygotic twin pairs concordant or discordant for inflammatory bowel disease was subjected to deep TCRalpha and TCRbeta repertoire profiling with unique molecular barcoding. Smoking habits were recorded for all twin pairs, and individuals were classified as current, former or never smokers. Receptor amplification or capture employed 5' RACE. The input for every TCR library was around 3,800 ng of total RNA. cDNA was synthesized with SMARTScribe reverse transcriptase in eight separate reactions per sample. During cDNA synthesis, template switching was used to introduce unique molecular identifiers that contained a 6-nucleotide sample barcode. Amplification of TCRalpha and TCRbeta cDNA involved two nested PCRs of 16 and 9 cycles, and each PCR was followed by bead purification. Before amplification, the cDNA was both treated with uracil DNA-glycosylase and purified with the QIAquick PCR purification kit. The second PCR added Illumina TruSeq-compatible adapters along with sample-specific barcodes. TapeStation and Qubit were used to check library quality and concentration, and approximately 5.4 ng of each library was pooled. Sequencing of the pooled libraries was done on an Illumina HiSeq2500 single-index Rapid Run using custom sequencing primers and 2 x 100 bp reads. From the authors' description of their analysis: UMI-based consensus assembly with MiGEC version 1.2.6 was used to correct PCR and sequencing errors. MiXCR version 2.1.1 was used to carry out V(D)J alignment, clonotype assembly and CDR3 extraction. To normalise gene usage, clonotype sharing and MAIT/NKT TCR abundance, the top 1000, 10 000 and 20 000 clonotypes in each sample were analysed. After downsampling to 27 000 UMIs, diversity was calculated as the inverse Simpson index using the vegan R package. Paired Mann-Whitney U tests were applied to discordant twin pairs, with Benjamini-Hochberg correction for multiple testing. TCRdb reprocessed the reads and provides one entry for every CDR3 protein sequence; no DNA is given. TCRdb's processing, not the study's, gives the V and J calls here. The table held for this sample gives 300,000 to 400,000 distinct CDR3 sequences. The ten largest clones capture over 2% of the sample.

This TCR derives from a human donor with ulcerative colitis or Crohn's disease, or a healthy co-twin of an affected twin (not recorded which). The sequenced sample consisted of blood. The chain joins TRBV28 to TRBJ2-1. The CDR3 region has the sequence CASIPTQKSLYNEQFF.